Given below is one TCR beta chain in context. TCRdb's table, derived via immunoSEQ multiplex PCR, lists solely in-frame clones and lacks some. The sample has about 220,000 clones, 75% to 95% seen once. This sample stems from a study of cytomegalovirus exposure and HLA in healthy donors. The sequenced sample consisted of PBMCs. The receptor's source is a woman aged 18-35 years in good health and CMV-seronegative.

As DNA, the CDR3 is TGTGCCAGTAGTACGCGACAGGCAATCTACGAGCAGTACTTC. It specifies CASSTRQAIYEQYF. V is TRBV19 and J is TRBJ2-7, with D possibly being TRBD1 (6 bases). This CDR3 has 14 residues. Trimming pared 4 bases from V and 3 bases from J, leaving 13 bases between. The germline CDR1 and CDR2 sequences are LNHDA and SQIVND (reference sequence).